What follows are 24 T cell receptor beta chains derived from one specimen sequenced in a study of spatial heterogeneity in lung cancer. Each CDR3 protein gets one entry after TCRdb re-called the 5' RACE reads with MiXCR. The sample holds around 45,000 distinct CDR3 sequences, about an eighth seen once. Time point noted: sample taken at primary tumor resection. From tumor, nontumor lung or frozen PBMC, whole RNA was taken unsorted for sequencing. The starting material was PBMCs, obtained at surgery. Receptor source: a female donor with early-stage non-small cell lung cancer.

There are many counts of this clonotype. The chain carries TRBV7-2 and TRBJ2-1; possible D gene TRBD1, 5 bases. Germline V CDR1 and CDR2: SGHTA, FQGNSA. The germline V and J ends were trimmed by 1 base and 5 bases, with 9 bases remaining between them. CDR3 length: 14 amino acids. CDR3 nucleotides: TGTGCCAGCAGCTTAGGGAACAGGAACAATGAGCAGTTCTTC. This gives the protein CASSLGNRNNEQFF.

This chain connects TRBV7-2 to TRBJ1-1, with D uncertain. The germline V gene has CDR1 SGHTA and CDR2 FQGNSA. This CDR3 is 13 amino acids long. With 5 bases removed from V and 1 base from J, the gap between germline ends came to 8 bases. CDR3 sequence reads: CASSLHWNTEAFF. CDR3 nucleotide sequence: TGTGCCAGCAGCCTACACTGGAACACTGAAGCTTTCTTT.

This clonotype has more than one count but fewer than ten. The gene calls are TRBV20-1 and TRBJ1-6; maybe TRBD1 (5 bases). Germline V gene sequence: CDR1 DFQATT, CDR2 SNEGSKA (reference sequence). V was trimmed by 0 bases and J by 0 bases, leaving 12 bases between them. The CDR3 runs 17 residues. DNA of the CDR3: TGCAGTGCTAGAGAGGGGGTTTTCAGCTCCTATAATTCACCCCTCCACTTT. Translating gives CSAREGVFSSYNSPLHF.

Comment on this clonotype: A read error may be the cause here, since a much bigger clone is one base away. The gene calls are TRBV13 and TRBJ2-7; D call uncertain. Germline CDR1 is PRHDT and CDR2 is FYEKMQ (reference sequence). The CDR3 covers 14 residues. V lost 5 bases and J lost 3, with 14 bases in between. The CDR3 DNA is TGTGCCAGCAGCGCCGGGCGGTGGAGCTACGAGCAGTACTTC. This gives the protein CASSAGRWSYEQYF. Using reference TRBV13 and TRBJ2-7 for the parts outside the CDR3, the full variable domain is AAGVIQSPRHLIKEKRETATLKCYPIPRHDTVYWYQQGPGQDPQFLISFYEKMQSDKGSIPDRFSAQQFSDYHSELNMSSLELGDSALYFCASSAGRWSYEQYFGPGTRLTVT.

On this clonotype itself: One junction end does not reproduce the germline sequence, and a read error may be involved. The chain recombines TRBV6-5 with TRBJ1-5; D is possibly TRBD1 (5 bases). Germline V lookup: CDR1 MNHEY, CDR2 SVGAGI. The CDR3 sequence is 17 residues long. The CDR3, as DNA: TGTGCCAGCAGTCCGATGACGGGGGTAAATAGCAATCAGCCCCGGCATTTT. As protein: CASSPMTGVNSNQPRHF.

This clonotype has only a few counts. The chain employs TRBV20-1 and TRBJ2-3, with D possibly TRBD2 on 6 matching bases. Germline lookup yields CDR1 DFQATT and CDR2 SNEGSKA (reference sequence). This CDR3 region has 13 residues. V was pared by 5 bases and J by 2 bases, with 11 bases between. The CDR3 DNA reads TGCAGTGCTCCGGGACTGGACACAGATACGCAGTATTTT. Translated: CSAPGLDTDTQYF.

This clonotype has just a few counts. The rearrangement links TRBV30 to TRBJ1-5; 9 nucleotides line up with TRBD1. V trimming: 2 bases; J trimming: 0 bases; junction bases outside the gene matches: 26. The CDR3 covers 23 residues. The V gene's germline CDR1 is GTSNPN and CDR2 SVGIG (reference sequence). CDR3 bases: TGTGCCTGGAGTCCATACCTTCGGCTAGCCGGGACAGGGCGAGAACATAGCAATCAGCCCCAGCATTTT. This sequence encodes CAWSPYLRLAGTGREHSNQPQHF.

This rearrangement joins TRBV7-2 to TRBJ2-1; D unclear. CDR3 length equals 15 residues. The V and J ends lost 0 bases and 5 bases respectively, with 11 bases between them. Germline CDR1 reads SGHTA; CDR2 reads FQGNSA. CDR3 DNA sequence: TGTGCCAGCAGCTTAGCGCTCCGGCCCAACAATGAGCAGTTCTTC. Translated: CASSLALRPNNEQFF.

In its sample, this clonotype was seen many times. V is TRBV5-1 and J is TRBJ2-3; tentatively, D is TRBD2 (6 bases). The germline V gene encodes CDR1 SGHRS and CDR2 YFSETQ. Trimming left V 4 bases short and J 1 base short, with 16 bases between. The CDR3 runs to 16 residues. The CDR3, as DNA: TGCGCCAGCAGCGCCTTAGCGGCTGTCGGCACAGATACGCAGTATTTT. It specifies CASSALAAVGTDTQYF.

There are a few counts of this clonotype. The V and J genes are TRBV12-3 or TRBV12-4 and TRBJ2-7; TRBD1 matches at 7 bases. This CDR3 is built from 12 residues. The trim removed 7 bases at V and 6 bases at J, leaving 6 bases unmatched. Here the CDR3 DNA reads TGTGCCAGCACCTCCGGGACAGTCGAGCAGTACTTC. Encoded protein: CASTSGTVEQYF.

This clonotype has at least ten counts. The J gene is TRBJ2-5, the V gene TRBV25-1; the match to TRBD2 covers 7 bases. Germline V gives CDR1 MGHDK, CDR2 SYGVNS. This CDR3 contains 14 residues. Losses at the gene ends were 3 bases for V and 4 bases for J; bases not matched to a gene: 5. The DNA for the CDR3 is TGTGCCAGCAGTGAGGCAGGGAGGGCAGAGACCCAGTACTTC. Translating gives CASSEAGRAETQYF.

A few counts support this clonotype. The chain has TRBV10-1 and TRBJ2-2; TRBD1 might be the D (5 bases). Germline V gene data show CDR1 as WNHNN and CDR2 as SYGVQD (reference sequence). Trimming took off 6 bases at V and 3 bases at J, with 14 bases between the two ends. The CDR3 sequence is 15 residues long. CDR3 sequence: CASRAVGLYTGELFF. For the CDR3, the DNA is TGCGCCAGCAGGGCCGTGGGGCTATACACCGGGGAGCTGTTTTTT.

The chain is built from TRBV7-8 and TRBJ1-6; TRBD1 aligns across 7 bases. Per germline, CDR1 SGHVS and CDR2 FQNEAQ. The CDR3 is 18 amino acids. V shed 1 base and J 4 bases; nucleotides not matched to a gene: 10. The CDR3 sequence: CASSLEGASVGYNSPLHF. CDR3 in DNA: TGTGCCAGCAGCTTAGAGGGGGCTTCGGTAGGGTATAATTCACCCCTCCACTTT. The full variable domain, completed using reference TRBV7-8 and TRBJ1-6, is GAGVSQSPRYKVAKRGQDVALRCDPISGHVSLFWYQQALGQGPEFLTYFQNEAQLDKSGLPSDRFFAERPEGSVSTLKIQRTQQEDSAVYLCASSLEGASVGYNSPLHFGNGTRLTVT.

For the CDR3, the DNA is TGTGCCAGCAGTGATTTGGGGCAAGAGACCCAGTACTTC. Protein: CASSDLGQETQYF. The genes are TRBV6-1 and TRBJ2-5; D not certain. The CDR3 extends over 13 amino acids. Trimming cost V 3 bases and J 2 bases, with 7 bases left between them. CDR1 and CDR2 from the germline V gene are MNHNS and SASEGT.

The genes are TRBV12-3 or TRBV12-4 and TRBJ1-2; D perhaps matches TRBD1 (5 bases). The CDR3 totals 14 residues. V lost 5 bases and J lost 1, with 11 bases in between. The CDR3 sequence: CASSEKGLNYGYTF. CDR3 coding DNA: TGTGCCAGCAGTGAGAAGGGGCTTAACTATGGCTACACCTTC.

This clonotype came up a few times. An end of the junction differs from the germline gene, which may be a read error. The chain combines TRBV7-2 with TRBJ2-5; D tentatively fits TRBD1 or TRBD2 (6 bases each). CDR1 and CDR2 from the germline V gene are SGHTA and FQGNSA. CDR3 size: 11 residues. The CDR3 sequence is CASSVRGPLNF. The CDR3 DNA reads as TGTGCCAGCAGCGTACGGGGGCCTCTGAACTTC. Based on the CDR3 plus reference TRBV7-2 and TRBJ2-5, the full variable domain is GAGVSQSPSNKVTEKGKDVELRCDPISGHTALYWYRQSLGQGLEFLIYFQGNSAPDKSGLPSDRFSAERTGGSVSTLTIQRTQQEDSAVYLCASSVRGPLNFGPGTRLLVL.

This clonotype was counted between two and nine times. This chain uses TRBV9 with TRBJ2-3; D call uncertain. With 4 bases removed from V and 6 bases from J, the gap between germline ends came to 15 bases. Germline CDR1 and CDR2: SGDLS and YYNGEE. The CDR3 extends over 14 amino acids. CDR3 sequence reads: CASSPDRMEDTQYF. The CDR3 nucleotides read TGTGCCAGCAGCCCGGATCGGATGGAGGATACGCAGTATTTT.

Notes on this clonotype: Possible read error: a much larger clone is one base away. This chain joins TRBV4-2 and TRBJ1-3, with D possibly matching TRBD1 (6 bases). V shed 4 bases and J shed 4 bases, with 14 bases lying between them. Germline CDR1 reads LGHNA; CDR2 reads YNFKEQ. There are 15 residues in the CDR3. DNA for the CDR3: TGTGCCAGCAGCCCTCCGGACAGTATAGGAAACACCATATATTTT. It is translated as CASSPPDSIGNTIYF.

This clonotype was counted many times. The gene calls are TRBV4-3 and TRBJ1-1; the D is unclear. The CDR3 loop spans 17 amino acids. Germline-derived CDR1 and CDR2 are LGHNA and YSLEER. Trimming removed 0 bases from V and 1 base from J, with 15 bases in between. CDR3 in amino acids: CASSQEYSPGKNTEAFF. The CDR3, as DNA: TGCGCCAGCAGCCAAGAATATAGTCCGGGGAAGAACACTGAAGCTTTCTTT.

V is TRBV6-6 and J is TRBJ2-2, with 7 positions matching TRBD2. The V and J ends lost 5 bases and 5 bases, in that order; junction bases with no gene match: 2. The germline V gene encodes CDR1 MNHNY and CDR2 SVGAGI (reference sequence). This CDR3 has 13 amino acids. CDR3: CASSSGETGELFF. The CDR3 DNA follows: TGTGCCAGCAGTAGCGGGGAGACCGGGGAGCTGTTTTTT.

This clonotype has a handful of counts. The CDR3 region is CASSLDIDGQPQHF. CDR3 sequence (DNA): TGCGCCAGCAGCTTGGACATAGACGGTCAGCCCCAGCATTTT. The chain is built from TRBV5-1 and TRBJ1-5; D unresolved. The CDR3 is 14 residues long. The ends were cut back, 0 bases at V and 6 bases at J, with 10 bases in the middle. In germline, CDR1 is SGHRS, CDR2 YFSETQ.

This clonotype was counted many times. V gene TRBV24-1 combines with J gene TRBJ2-3; D is uncertain. V dropped 0 bases and J dropped 2 bases, with 8 bases sitting between them. This CDR3 spans 15 amino acids. Germline V gene sequence: CDR1 KGHDR, CDR2 SFDVKD. CDR3 loop: CATSDLKGPTDTQYF. The CDR3 DNA follows: TGTGCCACCAGTGATTTGAAAGGGCCCACAGATACGCAGTATTTT.

This clonotype was observed a handful of times. The chain has TRBV6-6 and TRBJ2-1; weak D call: TRBD2 (6 bases). The germline V gene has CDR1 MNHNY and CDR2 SVGAGI (reference sequence). The length of the CDR3 is 16 residues. V lost 2 bases, J lost 5 bases, and 16 bases lay in between. CDR3 in amino acids: CASSYPKGTENNEQFF. In DNA form, the CDR3 reads TGTGCCAGCAGTTACCCTAAGGGGACTGAAAACAATGAGCAGTTCTTC.

The gene calls are TRBV19 and TRBJ2-3, with a weak D call TRBD2 (5 bases). Germline assignment: CDR1 LNHDA and CDR2 SQIVND (reference sequence). The CDR3 totals 14 residues. The V and J ends lost 5 bases and 3 bases respectively, with 12 bases between them. The chain's CDR3 is CASSPGVSTDTQYF. The CDR3 nucleotides read TGTGCCAGTAGTCCCGGGGTCTCTACAGATACGCAGTATTTT.